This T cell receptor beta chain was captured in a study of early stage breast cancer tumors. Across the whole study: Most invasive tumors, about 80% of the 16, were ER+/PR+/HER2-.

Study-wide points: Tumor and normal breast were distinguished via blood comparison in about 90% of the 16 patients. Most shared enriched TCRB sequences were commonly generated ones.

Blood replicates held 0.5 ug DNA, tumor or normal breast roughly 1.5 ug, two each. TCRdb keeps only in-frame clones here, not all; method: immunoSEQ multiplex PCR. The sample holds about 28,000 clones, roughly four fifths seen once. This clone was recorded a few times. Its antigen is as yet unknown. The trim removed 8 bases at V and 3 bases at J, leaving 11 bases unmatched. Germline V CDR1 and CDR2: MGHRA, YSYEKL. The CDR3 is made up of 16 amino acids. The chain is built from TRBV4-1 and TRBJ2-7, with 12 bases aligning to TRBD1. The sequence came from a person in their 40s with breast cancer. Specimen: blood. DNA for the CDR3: TGCGCCAGCGCCGCCTCCGGGACAGGGGGCAGCTACGAGCAGTACTTC. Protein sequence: CASAASGTGGSYEQYF.